One and the same sample provided the 18 T cell receptor beta chains below, sequenced in a study of beta chain features in type 1 diabetes. Study-level findings and limits: Moderate but significant shortening of TCRB CDR3s was recorded in all four CD4+ subsets from Type 1 diabetes patients.

Their antigens remain unidentified. Sequencing targeted expressed TCRB transcripts, as all isolated RNA had been reverse transcribed. Using immunoSEQ multiplex PCR, the repertoire was profiled, and TCRdb retains in-frame clones only, with some absent. The table records about 740,000 clones, around 15% of them present only once. The sample comprised naive CD4+ T cells from blood. The receptors were sampled from a man aged 18 to 29 with type 1 diabetes.

V usage is TRBV2 and J usage is TRBJ1-1; 7 nucleotides line up with TRBD1. The germline V gene encodes CDR1 SNHLY and CDR2 FYNNEI. The CDR3 extends over 15 amino acids. V lost 7 bases to trimming and J lost 0 bases; unmatched junction nucleotides: 8. CDR3 amino acids: CASTLGGGMNTEAFF. The CDR3 DNA sequence: TGTGCCAGCACCTTAGGGGGCGGAATGAACACTGAAGCTTTCTTT. The full variable domain, in which reference TRBV2 and TRBJ1-1 provide the parts outside the CDR3, is EPEVTQTPSHQVTQMGQEVILRCVPISNHLYFYWYRQILGQKVEFLVSFYNNEISEKSEIFDDQFSVERPDGSNFTLKIRSTKLEDSAMYFCASTLGGGMNTEAFFGQGTRLTVV.

The gene calls are TRBV27 and TRBJ1-1; no firm D call. Germline-derived CDR1 and CDR2 are MNHEY and SMNVEV (reference sequence). Trimming took off 2 bases at V and 4 bases at J, with 8 bases between the two ends. CDR3 size: 13 residues. CDR3 amino acids: CASSLPELTEAFF. The CDR3 DNA sequence: TGTGCCAGCAGTTTACCAGAACTCACTGAAGCTTTCTTT.

The V gene is TRBV7-2, the J gene TRBJ2-3; TRBD2 might be the D (5 bases). V was trimmed by 8 bases and J by 9 bases, leaving 12 bases between them. The CDR3 has 11 residues. Germline V lookup: CDR1 SGHTA, CDR2 FQGNSA. The CDR3 DNA is TGTGCCAGCGGGGAGAGGTGGACGCAGTATTTT. Translating gives CASGERWTQYF. Full variable domain (outside the CDR3, taken from reference TRBV7-2 and TRBJ2-3): GAGVSQSPSNKVTEKGKDVELRCDPISGHTALYWYRQSLGQGLEFLIYFQGNSAPDKSGLPSDRFSAERTGGSVSTLTIQRTQQEDSAVYLCASGERWTQYFGPGTRLTVL.

This clone has just a few counts. The chain uses TRBV5-1 and TRBJ2-7, with a weak D call TRBD1 (6 bases). Germline CDR1 reads SGHRS; CDR2 reads YFSETQ. The germline V and J ends were trimmed by 0 bases and 3 bases, with 19 bases remaining between them. The CDR3 is 17 residues long. The CDR3 DNA follows: TGCGCCAGCAGCTTGGTACCAGCTGAGCAGGGGCGCTACGAGCAGTACTTC. This translates into CASSLVPAEQGRYEQYF.

The chain links TRBV27 to TRBJ1-4; a possible D gene is TRBD1 (6 bases). This CDR3 is 13 amino acids long. The ends were cut back, 8 bases at V and 8 bases at J, with 15 bases in the middle. From germline, CDR1 is MNHEY and CDR2 SMNVEV (reference sequence). In nucleotides, the CDR3 is TGTGCCAGCCGCAAACAGGGCAGCGAAAAACTGTTTTTT. Translation: CASRKQGSEKLFF.

Notes on this clone: One junction end does not reproduce the germline sequence, and a read error may be involved. J is TRBJ1-5 and V is TRBV5-1; D is unresolved. The CDR3 totals 15 residues. The germline V gene has CDR1 SGHRS and CDR2 YFSETQ. As DNA, the CDR3 is TGCGCCAGCAGATTGGGAATTAGGCCTGATCAGCCCCAGCATTTT. Translating it yields CASRLGIRPDQPQHF. The whole variable domain, filled in from reference TRBV5-1 and TRBJ1-5, reads KAGVTQTPRYLIKTRGQQVTLSCSPISGHRSVSWYQQTPGQGLQFLFEYFSETQRNKGNFPGRFSGRQFSNSRSEMNVSTLELGDSALYLCASRLGIRPDQPQHFGDGTRLSIL.

The CDR3 coding sequence is TGTGCCTACGGGACTAGCGTACTCTCTGGGGCCAACGTCCTGACTTTC. Protein sequence: CAYGTSVLSGANVLTF. The chain joins TRBV30 to TRBJ2-6, with 10 positions matching TRBD2. The CDR3 spans 16 residues. CDR1 is GTSNPN, CDR2 SVGIG, per germline (reference sequence). J lost 0 bases, V lost 7 bases, and 6 bases had no gene match.

Details on this clone: A much larger clone differs from this one at a single base, so this may be a read error. Other DNA sequences within the sample encode an identical CDR3. The CDR3 DNA reads as TGTGCCAGCAGCGCCCAAGAGACCCAGTACTTC. Its protein product is CASSAQETQYF. V and J are TRBV11-3 and TRBJ2-5; D uncertain. Germline V lookup: CDR1 SGHNT, CDR2 YENEEA. Trimming pared 5 bases from V and 1 base from J, leaving 2 bases between. The length of the CDR3 is 11 residues.

Comments on this clone: The sample holds other DNA sequences that translate to the same CDR3. The V gene is TRBV4-1, the J gene TRBJ1-5; D gene uncertain. V lost 0 bases, J lost 3 bases, and 6 bases lay in between. The CDR3 loop spans 14 amino acids. Germline V lookup: CDR1 MGHRA, CDR2 YSYEKL. The CDR3 loop is CASSQEGVNQPQHF. In DNA, the CDR3 is TGCGCCAGCAGCCAAGAAGGAGTCAATCAGCCCCAGCATTTT.

This clone has just a few counts. The chain has TRBV11-3 and TRBJ2-5; unclear D gene. The V gene's germline CDR1 is SGHNT and CDR2 YENEEA. V lost 2 bases and J lost 4, with 5 bases in between. The CDR3 is made up of 12 amino acids. Here the CDR3 DNA reads TGTGCCAGCAGCTTAATGGGAGAGACCCAGTACTTC. Protein: CASSLMGETQYF.

This clone has more than one count but fewer than ten. The chain links TRBV30 to TRBJ1-6; no clear D. This CDR3 comprises 15 residues. V lost 0 bases, J lost 7 bases, and 13 bases lay in between. Germline V gives CDR1 GTSNPN, CDR2 SVGIG (reference sequence). DNA for the CDR3: TGTGCCTGGAGTGTACTGAGAGTGTGGAATTCACCCCTCCACTTT. This codes for CAWSVLRVWNSPLHF.

This chain uses TRBV10-3 with TRBJ2-7; D is perhaps TRBD1 or TRBD2 (6 bases each). Germline assignment: CDR1 ENHRY and CDR2 SYGVKD. This CDR3 is 13 amino acids long. Trimming removed 9 bases at V and 2 bases at J, with 14 bases between. CDR3 nucleotide sequence: TGTGCCATTAGAACCGGGGGCACCTACGAGCAGTACTTC. This encodes CAIRTGGTYEQYF.

This sequence joins TRBV27 and TRBJ2-1; 13 bases line up with TRBD2. With V trimmed by 6 bases and J by 8 bases, 10 bases remained unmatched. Germline loops: CDR1 MNHEY, CDR2 SMNVEV (reference sequence). The CDR3 is made up of 16 amino acids. The CDR3 spells CASRSTSGGAWDEQFF. The CDR3 bases are TGTGCCAGCAGAAGTACTAGCGGGGGGGCCTGGGATGAGCAGTTCTTC.

In this sample, this clone turned up a few times. This rearrangement joins TRBV7-9 to TRBJ2-7; D not resolved. Germline CDR1 and CDR2: SEHNR and FQNEAQ (reference sequence). There are 17 residues in the CDR3. Deletions cut 5 bases from V and 0 bases from J, with 20 bases between. CDR3 residues: CASSPAIGRMSSYEQYF. The CDR3 nucleotides are TGTGCCAGCAGCCCAGCTATTGGGCGGATGAGCTCCTACGAGCAGTACTTC.

V usage is TRBV7-9 and J usage is TRBJ1-5; TRBD1 matches 7 bases. With V trimmed by 5 bases and J by 4 bases, 5 bases remained unmatched. CDR1 SEHNR and CDR2 FQNEAQ come from the germline V gene (reference sequence). CDR3 length: 14 amino acids. Written as DNA, the CDR3 is TGTGCCAGCAGCCCTGGACAGGCAAATCAGCCCCAGCATTTT. It codes for CASSPGQANQPQHF.

This clone has only a few counts. This chain links TRBV18 with TRBJ1-2, with 8 bases lining up with TRBD1. CDR3 length equals 13 residues. Germline V gene data show CDR1 as KGHSH and CDR2 as LQKENI. J lost 5 bases, V lost 3 bases, and 2 bases had no gene match. The CDR3 bases are TGTGCCAGCTCACCGGACAGGGAATATGGCTACACCTTC. Protein sequence: CASSPDREYGYTF.

The table lists this clone with a few counts. The CDR3 nucleotides are TGCGCCAGCAGTACAGGCATTAGCACAGATACGCAGTATTTT. Its protein is CASSTGISTDTQYF. V and J are TRBV10-2 and TRBJ2-3; D possibly corresponds to TRBD1 (5 bases). The germline V and J ends were trimmed by 5 bases and 0 bases, with 9 bases remaining between them. The CDR3 totals 14 residues. In germline, CDR1 is WSHSY, CDR2 SAAADI.

The rearrangement links TRBV5-5 to TRBJ2-3; D is undetermined. V shed 0 bases and J shed 4 bases, with 9 bases lying between them. The CDR3 runs 14 residues. The germline gives CDR1 SGHKS, CDR2 YYEKEE (reference sequence). CDR3 residues: CASSLDLGPDTQYF. The CDR3 coding sequence is TGTGCCAGCAGCTTGGATCTGGGCCCAGATACGCAGTATTTT.